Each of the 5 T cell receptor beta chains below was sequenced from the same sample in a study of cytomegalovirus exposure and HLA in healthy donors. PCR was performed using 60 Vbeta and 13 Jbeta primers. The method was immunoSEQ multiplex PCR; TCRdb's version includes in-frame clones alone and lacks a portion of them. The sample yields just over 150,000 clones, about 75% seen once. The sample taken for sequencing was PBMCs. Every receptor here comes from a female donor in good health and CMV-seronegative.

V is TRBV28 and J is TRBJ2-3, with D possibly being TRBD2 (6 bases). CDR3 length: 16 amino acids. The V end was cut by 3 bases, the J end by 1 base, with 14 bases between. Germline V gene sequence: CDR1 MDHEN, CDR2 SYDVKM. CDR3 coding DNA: TGTGCCAGCAGTTTTCGCCCCGGGAGTGGCACAGATACGCAGTATTTT. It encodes CASSFRPGSGTDTQYF.

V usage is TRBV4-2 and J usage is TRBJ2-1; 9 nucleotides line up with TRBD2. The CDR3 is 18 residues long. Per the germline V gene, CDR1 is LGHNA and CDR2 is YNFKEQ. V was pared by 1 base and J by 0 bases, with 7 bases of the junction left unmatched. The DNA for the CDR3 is TGTGCCAGCAGCCAAGTTGGTGCGGGAGGGCCCTCCTACAATGAGCAGTTCTTC. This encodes CASSQVGAGGPSYNEQFF.

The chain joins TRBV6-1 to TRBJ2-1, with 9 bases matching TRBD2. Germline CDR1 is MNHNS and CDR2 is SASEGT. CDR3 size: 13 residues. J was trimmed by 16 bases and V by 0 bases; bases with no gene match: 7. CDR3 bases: TGTGCCAGCAGTGAAGCGGGCGGGGGGGAGTATTTCTTC. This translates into CASSEAGGGEYFF.

The CDR3 DNA sequence: TGCGCCAGCAGCTTGGGTGCTAGCGGTTACAATGAGCAGTTCTTC. Its protein is CASSLGASGYNEQFF. The chain recombines TRBV5-1 with TRBJ2-1; TRBD2 agrees at 7 bases. CDR1 is SGHRS and CDR2 is YFSETQ in the germline V gene. The CDR3 totals 15 residues. The junction had 4 bases not matched to a gene; V was cut back by 0 bases and J by 4 bases.

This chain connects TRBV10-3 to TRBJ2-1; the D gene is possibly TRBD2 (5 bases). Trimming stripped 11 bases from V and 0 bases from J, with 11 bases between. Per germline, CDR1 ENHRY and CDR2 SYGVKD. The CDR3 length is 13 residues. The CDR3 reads CAVPGSSYNEQFF. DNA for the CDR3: TGTGCCGTCCCGGGGAGCTCCTACAATGAGCAGTTCTTC.